What follows are 21 T cell receptor beta chains derived from one specimen sequenced in a study of CD8 T cells in ankylosing spondylitis. MiXCR was run by TCRdb on the 5' RACE reads, yielding one entry per CDR3 protein. This table holds approximately 180,000 distinct CDR3 sequences, around a sixth found once. Sequences were obtained from blood, either unsorted or a sorted T cell fraction (not recorded which). All receptors come from a male donor aged 5 to 29 with ankylosing spondylitis or in good health (not recorded which).

The chain joins TRBV18 to TRBJ2-1; D possibly corresponds to TRBD2 (6 bases). V was clipped by 2 bases and J by 3 bases, with 14 bases between them. The CDR3 sequence is 16 residues long. Germline V gives CDR1 KGHSH, CDR2 LQKENI. The CDR3 spells CASSPVAGGNYNEQFF. The CDR3, as DNA: TGTGCCAGCTCACCAGTCGCCGGGGGAAACTACAATGAGCAGTTCTTC.

This chain joins TRBV29-1 and TRBJ2-4; 7 positions agree with TRBD1. Looked up from germline, CDR1 is SQVTM and CDR2 is ANQGSEA. This CDR3 region has 14 residues. Losses at the gene ends were 4 bases for V and 1 base for J; bases not matched to a gene: 4. CDR3 DNA: TGCAGCGTTGGAGACAGGGTGGCCAAAAACATTCAGTACTTC. As protein: CSVGDRVAKNIQYF.

This clonotype was picked up many times. The CDR3, as DNA: TGTGCCAGCAGTTCACTTGGGATTTACGAGCAGTACTTC. Its protein is CASSSLGIYEQYF. The chain carries TRBV27 and TRBJ2-7; D is uncertain. The ends were cut back, 4 bases at V and 4 bases at J, with 11 bases in the middle. This CDR3 is built from 13 residues. In germline, CDR1 is MNHEY, CDR2 SMNVEV (reference sequence).

This sequence joins TRBV25-1 and TRBJ2-5, with D maybe TRBD1 (5 bases). Germline assignment: CDR1 MGHDK and CDR2 SYGVNS. With 5 bases removed from V and 0 bases from J, the gap between germline ends came to 16 bases. The CDR3 sequence is 16 residues long. In nucleotides, the CDR3 is TGTGCCAGCAGTCCCCGACAGCTAACGTACCAAGAGACCCAGTACTTC. Translated: CASSPRQLTYQETQYF.

This clonotype came up many times. The CDR3 spells CASSLAYGETQYF. In DNA, the CDR3 is TGCGCCAGCAGCTTGGCATATGGGGAGACCCAGTACTTC. V usage is TRBV5-1 and J usage is TRBJ2-5; unclear D gene. The CDR3 covers 13 residues. Germline lookup yields CDR1 SGHRS and CDR2 YFSETQ. Trimming stripped 0 bases from V and 5 bases from J, with 8 bases between. Based on the CDR3 plus reference TRBV5-1 and TRBJ2-5, the full variable domain is KAGVTQTPRYLIKTRGQQVTLSCSPISGHRSVSWYQQTPGQGLQFLFEYFSETQRNKGNFPGRFSGRQFSNSRSEMNVSTLELGDSALYLCASSLAYGETQYFGPGTRLLVL.

There are many counts of this clonotype. The chain combines TRBV29-1 with TRBJ1-1, with D tentatively TRBD1 (5 bases). Germline V lookup: CDR1 SQVTM, CDR2 ANQGSEA. CDR3 length: 14 amino acids. V was clipped by 8 bases and J by 0 bases, with 16 bases between them. The CDR3, as DNA: TGCAGCCCCAATAGGGGTTTGGTGAACACTGAAGCTTTCTTT. Translated, it gives CSPNRGLVNTEAFF.

This clonotype was seen at least ten times. The chain uses TRBV7-6 and TRBJ2-1; 10 nucleotides agree with TRBD2. The CDR3 spans 19 residues. Germline values: CDR1 SGHVS, CDR2 FNYEAQ. The V segment lost 1 base and the J segment 10 bases; nucleotides outside the gene matches: 19. The CDR3 loop reads CASSLVEGDASGSFLEQFF. As DNA, the CDR3 is TGTGCCAGCAGCTTAGTTGAAGGGGACGCTAGCGGGAGCTTTCTAGAGCAGTTCTTC. Filled out from reference TRBV7-6 and TRBJ2-1, the complete variable domain reads GAGVSQSPRYKVTKRGQDVALRCDPISGHVSLYWYRQALGQGPEFLTYFNYEAQQDKSGLPNDRFSAERPEGSISTLTIQRTEQRDSAMYRCASSLVEGDASGSFLEQFFGPGTRLTVL.

This clonotype occurred many times. The CDR3 nucleotides are TGTGCCAGCTCACTACCGGGACAGGGATCCTACGAGCAGTACTTC. Amino acid sequence: CASSLPGQGSYEQYF. The V gene is TRBV18, the J gene TRBJ2-7; 9 positions match TRBD1. This CDR3 is built from 15 residues. Trimming removed 4 bases from V and 1 base from J; junction bases left unmatched: 5. Germline V gene sequence: CDR1 KGHSH, CDR2 LQKENI.

This clonotype was detected many times. The chain uses TRBV6-5 and TRBJ2-5; 8 bases match TRBD2. The junction had 10 bases not matched to a gene; V was cut back by 6 bases and J by 4 bases. Germline lookup yields CDR1 MNHEY and CDR2 SVGAGI. CDR3 size: 15 residues. As DNA, the CDR3 is TGTGCCAGCAGAATTAGCGGGAACTCCAGAGAGACCCAGTACTTC. Amino acid sequence: CASRISGNSRETQYF.

Ten or more counts support this clonotype. CDR3 in amino acids: CASSLTAGGPTDTQYF. The CDR3 DNA reads as TGTGCCAGCAGCTTAACAGCGGGAGGGCCAACAGATACGCAGTATTTT. The chain has TRBV7-2 and TRBJ2-3, with 10 nucleotides matching TRBD2. J was trimmed by 3 bases and V by 2 bases; bases with no gene match: 5. This CDR3 contains 16 residues. CDR1 and CDR2 (germline): SGHTA, FQGNSA.

The table lists this clonotype with many counts. The CDR3 DNA reads TGTGCCAGCAGTTTTAGCGTGGTTGAGCAGTTCTTC. It yields the protein CASSFSVVEQFF. The chain recombines TRBV12-3 or TRBV12-4 with TRBJ2-1; D is perhaps TRBD2 (5 bases). The V gene lost 3 bases and the J gene lost 9 bases, with 9 bases spanning the gap. This CDR3 has 12 residues.

This clonotype was counted many times. The rearrangement uses TRBV11-2 and TRBJ1-3; D not resolved. Per the germline V gene, CDR1 is SGHAT and CDR2 is FQNNGV. This CDR3 is 17 amino acids long. V shed 2 bases and J shed 0 bases, with 14 bases lying between them. This chain's CDR3 is CASSLLPGSRSGNTIYF. The CDR3 coding sequence is TGTGCCAGCAGCTTACTCCCAGGTTCCCGCTCTGGAAACACCATATATTTT.

This clonotype was detected only a few times. The chain carries TRBV29-1 and TRBJ2-3, with 12 nucleotides matching TRBD2. The V segment lost 7 bases and the J segment 0 bases; nucleotides outside the gene matches: 11. Per the germline V gene, CDR1 is SQVTM and CDR2 is ANQGSEA. The CDR3 sequence is 17 residues long. CDR3 sequence (DNA): TGCAGCGGGACCCAAGGACTAGCGGGGTATAGCACAGATACGCAGTATTTT. Amino acid sequence: CSGTQGLAGYSTDTQYF.

This clonotype was detected many times. The genes are TRBV19 and TRBJ1-5; D remains unclear. CDR1 and CDR2 from the germline V gene are LNHDA and SQIVND (reference sequence). Trimming took off 3 bases at V and 10 bases at J, with 16 bases between the two ends. The CDR3 sequence is 14 residues long. Here the CDR3 reads CASSIRGGHGPQHF. The DNA of the CDR3 is TGTGCCAGTAGTATCCGTGGTGGTCATGGACCCCAGCATTTT.

This clonotype was observed at least ten times. J is TRBJ2-5 and V is TRBV28, with 8 bases fitting TRBD1. CDR3 length equals 12 residues. Losses at the gene ends were 8 bases for V and 9 bases for J; bases not matched to a gene: 8. CDR1 is MDHEN and CDR2 is SYDVKM in the germline V gene. This CDR3 reads CASRTGSRAQYF. For the CDR3, the DNA is TGTGCCAGCCGGACAGGGTCAAGGGCCCAGTACTTC.

This clonotype was observed many times. The V gene is TRBV29-1, the J gene TRBJ2-5, with 7 positions matching TRBD1. CDR1 and CDR2 (germline): SQVTM, ANQGSEA. V was pared by 3 bases and J by 5 bases, with 6 bases of the junction left unmatched. The CDR3 has 13 amino acids. CDR3 in DNA: TGCAGCGTTGATAGGGGGCTTCGGGAGACCCAGTACTTC. Its protein product is CSVDRGLRETQYF. Full variable domain (missing parts from reference TRBV29-1 and TRBJ2-5): SAVISQKPSRDICQRGTSLTIQCQVDSQVTMMFWYRQQPGQSLTLIATANQGSEATYESGFVIDKFPISRPNLTFSTLTVSNMSPEDSSIYLCSVDRGLRETQYFGPGTRLLVL.

This clonotype was detected many times. The chain links TRBV6-6 to TRBJ1-1; 8 positions agree with TRBD1. Unmatched junction bases numbered 9, after V lost 6 bases and J lost 6 bases. The germline CDR1 and CDR2 sequences are MNHNY and SVGAGI (reference sequence). The CDR3 sequence is 14 residues long. The CDR3 sequence is CASSHDRGTPEAFF. The CDR3 DNA follows: TGTGCCAGCAGCCACGACAGGGGAACCCCTGAAGCTTTCTTT.

This clonotype was counted at least ten times. This sequence joins TRBV9 and TRBJ1-2; 7 nucleotides agree with TRBD1. Germline CDR1 reads SGDLS; CDR2 reads YYNGEE. V gave up 3 bases and J gave up 6 bases; unmatched junction bases: 11. CDR3 size: 15 residues. This CDR3 reads CASSDRQTGTDGYTF. The CDR3 region has the DNA TGTGCCAGCAGCGACCGACAGACAGGGACGGATGGCTACACCTTC.

This chain uses TRBV6-6 with TRBJ1-1; the D gene is possibly TRBD1 (6 bases). The CDR3 loop spans 13 amino acids. From germline, CDR1 is MNHNY and CDR2 SVGAGI (reference sequence). V was clipped by 6 bases and J by 6 bases, with 14 bases between them. The CDR3 region has the DNA TGTGCCAGCAGCCCGGAGTCAGGGGCTGAAGCTTTCTTT. Protein: CASSPESGAEAFF.

There are many counts of this clonotype. The V gene is TRBV12-3 or TRBV12-4, the J gene TRBJ2-3; D unclear. V lost 6 bases to trimming and J lost 4 bases, with 8 bases between them. CDR3 length: 12 amino acids. DNA of the CDR3: TGTGCCAGCAGGGAGATTCCAGATACGCAGTATTTT. Translating it yields CASREIPDTQYF.

This clonotype was seen repeatedly, ten times or more. The gene calls are TRBV5-4 and TRBJ1-4; TRBD1 agrees at 9 bases. Trimming took 4 bases from V and 7 from J; bases not matched to a gene: 5. This CDR3 has 14 amino acids. CDR1 is SGHNT and CDR2 is YYREEE in the germline V gene (reference sequence). DNA of the CDR3: TGTGCCAGCAGCCGGACAGGGGCTGGTGAAAAACTGTTTTTT. Translation: CASSRTGAGEKLFF. Complete variable domain (other parts from reference TRBV5-4 and TRBJ1-4): ETGVTQSPTHLIKTRGQQVTLRCSSQSGHNTVSWYQQALGQGPQFIFQYYREEENGRGNFPPRFSGLQFPNYSSELNVNALELDDSALYLCASSRTGAGEKLFFGSGTQLSVL.